The clone carrying this T cell receptor beta chain appeared a few times. Its antigen is undetermined. The sample originates from a study of blood T cells in healthy people across ages. Findings and caveats of the study: Roughly linearly, TCR beta diversity per million T cells fell as age increased.

A second PCR of roughly 7 to 11 cycles used a sample-barcoded 5' primer and a J-beta primer mix. Each CDR3 protein gets one entry after TCRdb re-called the 5' RACE reads with MiXCR. The sample yields around 500,000 distinct CDR3 sequences, approximately 26% seen once. The data were also submitted as part of a second study, on T cells of mothers and their children. In that study: Evidence of persistent microchimeric T cell clones was absent.

Material for sequencing was blood. The source is a boy aged 2-9 years in good health.

The CDR3 DNA reads as TGTGCCAGCAGCCCTGGGACAGCAAGCGGGGAGCTGTTTTTT. This gives the protein CASSPGTASGELFF. J is TRBJ2-2 and V is TRBV9; 7 positions agree with TRBD1. The CDR3 is 14 amino acids. J lost 7 bases, V lost 4 bases, and 7 bases had no gene match. Germline loops: CDR1 SGDLS, CDR2 YYNGEE.